These 8 T cell receptor beta chains came from one sample sequenced in a study of T cell responses to AZD1222 COVID-19 vaccine. Profiled with immunoSEQ multiplex PCR; TCRdb holds only in-frame clones, not every one. The sample consists of about 130,000 clones, around 91% of them appearing once. The sample here was peripheral blood, taken on day 0 of MenACWY control vaccination. These receptors all come from an adult in good health.

The chain couples TRBV2 to TRBJ1-2; D gene uncertain. The CDR3 consists of 13 residues. Germline V lookup: CDR1 SNHLY, CDR2 FYNNEI. V was pared by 5 bases and J by 8 bases, with 15 bases between. CDR3 residues: CASSRGGEVGYTF. CDR3 in DNA: TGTGCCAGCAGTAGAGGCGGGGAGGTGGGCTACACCTTC.

The CDR3 sequence is CASSVLQGNTEAFF. The CDR3 coding sequence is TGTGCCAGCAGTGTACTACAGGGTAACACTGAAGCTTTCTTT. The gene calls are TRBV2 and TRBJ1-1; D might be TRBD1 (6 bases). This CDR3 region has 14 residues. Between the trimmed V and J ends, which lost 4 bases and 2 bases, there was a span of 11 bases. Germline assignment: CDR1 SNHLY and CDR2 FYNNEI.

The chain recombines TRBV16 with TRBJ2-2; a weak D match, TRBD1 (6 bases). Between the trimmed V and J ends, which lost 7 bases and 6 bases, there was a span of 9 bases. The CDR3 length is 12 residues. Germline V gene data show CDR1 as KGHSY and CDR2 as FQNENV. CDR3 sequence (DNA): TGTGCCAGCATCAGGACAGCCGGGGAGCTGTTTTTT. Its protein product is CASIRTAGELFF.

This chain links TRBV24-1 with TRBJ2-5; maybe TRBD2 (5 bases). There are 15 residues in the CDR3. From germline, CDR1 is KGHDR and CDR2 SFDVKD. The V end was cut by 5 bases, the J end by 2 bases, with 14 bases between. CDR3 nucleotides: TGTGCCACCAGTGCTCGCGGCAGCGGACAAGAGACCCAGTACTTC. Amino acids: CATSARGSGQETQYF.

The V call is TRBV7-8, the J call TRBJ1-1; D gene ambiguous. The CDR3 runs 15 residues. V dropped 1 base and J dropped 4 bases, with 13 bases sitting between them. From germline, CDR1 is SGHVS and CDR2 FQNEAQ. CDR3 nucleotide sequence: TGTGCCAGCAGCTTAGGTGGCCCCCCGGTCACTGAAGCTTTCTTT. It encodes CASSLGGPPVTEAFF. Full variable domain (missing parts from reference TRBV7-8 and TRBJ1-1): GAGVSQSPRYKVAKRGQDVALRCDPISGHVSLFWYQQALGQGPEFLTYFQNEAQLDKSGLPSDRFFAERPEGSVSTLKIQRTQQEDSAVYLCASSLGGPPVTEAFFGQGTRLTVV.

The V and J genes are TRBV5-1 and TRBJ2-1; D is undetermined. This CDR3 has 14 amino acids. Germline values: CDR1 SGHRS, CDR2 YFSETQ. V dropped 8 bases and J dropped 1 base, with 13 bases sitting between them. CDR3 amino acids: CASGGMRSYNEQFF. CDR3 nucleotides: TGCGCCAGTGGCGGTATGAGGTCCTACAATGAGCAGTTCTTC.

The rearrangement links TRBV18 to TRBJ2-7, with 8 bases identical to TRBD2. The germline gives CDR1 KGHSH, CDR2 LQKENI. Losses at the gene ends were 2 bases for V and 4 bases for J; bases not matched to a gene: 1. This CDR3 has 13 residues. CDR3 DNA sequence: TGTGCCAGCTCACCAGGGACTAGTTACGAGCAGTACGTC. Its protein product is CASSPGTSYEQYV.

J is TRBJ2-3 and V is TRBV7-2, with TRBD2 identical over 10 bases. Trimming took 0 bases from V and 0 from J; bases not matched to a gene: 9. The CDR3 has 19 amino acids. Looked up from germline, CDR1 is SGHTA and CDR2 is FQGNSA. The CDR3 region is CASSLAWGSGGVSTDTQYF. DNA for the CDR3: TGTGCCAGCAGCTTAGCTTGGGGGAGCGGGGGGGTTAGCACAGATACGCAGTATTTT.